The 27 T cell receptor beta chains reported below all come from one sample, sequenced in a study of blood T cell repertoires in COVID-19. Method: immunoSEQ multiplex PCR; TCRdb's copy keeps in-frame clones and lacks some. The sample yields 130,000 to 150,000 clones, about 87% seen once. Sample: PBMCs or T cells enriched from blood (not recorded which). Every receptor here comes from a man aged 55-75 years who had recovered from COVID-19.

This clone was detected a few times. The rearrangement uses TRBV19 and TRBJ1-2; the D is unclear. CDR3 length equals 13 residues. The germline CDR1 and CDR2 sequences are LNHDA and SQIVND (reference sequence). Trimming removed 6 bases at V and 4 bases at J, with 12 bases between. CDR3 loop: CASRTELAYGYTF. The CDR3 DNA sequence: TGTGCCAGTAGGACGGAGCTCGCCTATGGCTACACCTTC.

This chain links TRBV7-9 with TRBJ2-6; the D gene is possibly TRBD1 (7 bases). Per the germline V gene, CDR1 is SEHNR and CDR2 is FQNEAQ (reference sequence). V lost 5 bases and J 4 bases, leaving 21 bases between the germline ends. The CDR3 runs to 18 residues. This chain's CDR3 is CASSVYQGGGIGANVLTF. For the CDR3, the DNA is TGTGCCAGCAGCGTTTACCAGGGGGGCGGAATCGGGGCCAACGTCCTGACTTTC.

The CDR3 is CASTLETPPYEQFF. In nucleotides, the CDR3 is TGCGCCAGCACCCTCGAGACTCCTCCATATGAGCAGTTCTTC. The chain uses TRBV5-1 and TRBJ2-1; unclear D gene. This CDR3 region has 14 residues. Deletions cut 6 bases from V and 8 bases from J, with 18 bases between. The germline CDR1 and CDR2 sequences are SGHRS and YFSETQ.

The rearrangement uses TRBV19 and TRBJ2-7; TRBD2 aligns across 7 bases. Germline CDR1 LNHDA, CDR2 SQIVND (reference sequence). Losses at the gene ends were 4 bases for V and 2 bases for J; bases not matched to a gene: 8. This CDR3 comprises 15 residues. DNA of the CDR3: TGTGCCAGTAGTAAAGAGGCGGGAGTAACCTACGAGCAGTACTTC. This encodes CASSKEAGVTYEQYF.

The chain carries TRBV7-3 and TRBJ1-6; unclear D gene. Germline CDR1 and CDR2: SGHTA and FQGTGA. This CDR3 has 14 residues. V shed 5 bases and J shed 9 bases, with 14 bases lying between them. The CDR3 is CASSADTPPSPLHF. The CDR3 DNA sequence: TGTGCCAGCAGCGCCGACACTCCACCTTCACCCCTCCACTTT.

As DNA, the CDR3 is TGTGCCAGCAGTTTTACTAGAGAGAATTCACCCCTCCACTTT. It is translated as CASSFTRENSPLHF. This rearrangement joins TRBV6-6 to TRBJ1-6; no definite D call. CDR3 length: 14 amino acids. V was shortened by 4 bases and J by 7 bases, with 11 bases between the two germline ends. In germline, CDR1 is MNHNY, CDR2 SVGAGI (reference sequence).

The gene calls are TRBV18 and TRBJ1-1; no clear D. Germline loops: CDR1 KGHSH, CDR2 LQKENI. Trimming took off 7 bases at V and 0 bases at J, with 15 bases between the two ends. The CDR3 runs to 15 residues. CDR3 DNA sequence: TGTGCCAGCTGCGCGGGCCCCCGGGTGAACACTGAAGCTTTCTTT. Translating it yields CASCAGPRVNTEAFF.

The table lists this clone with a count of one. The chain links TRBV4-1 to TRBJ2-3; the match to TRBD2 covers 10 bases. CDR3 length: 18 amino acids. CDR1 is MGHRA, CDR2 YSYEKL, per germline. V was pared by 0 bases and J by 6 bases, with 12 bases of the junction left unmatched. The CDR3 protein is CASSQDGALAGTRDTQYF. The CDR3 DNA reads as TGCGCCAGCAGCCAAGATGGGGCACTAGCGGGGACTCGGGATACGCAGTATTTT.

The rearrangement joins TRBV4-1 to TRBJ1-6; D gene ambiguous. The germline V gene encodes CDR1 MGHRA and CDR2 YSYEKL. This CDR3 region has 17 residues. Trimming left V 0 bases short and J 4 bases short, with 13 bases between. CDR3 protein: CASSQERFNSYNSPLHF. The CDR3, as DNA: TGCGCCAGCAGCCAAGAAAGATTCAACAGTTATAATTCACCCCTCCACTTT.

In its sample, this clone was seen a few times. CDR3 sequence (DNA): TGTGCCAGCAGCTTAGCCGGGACAGGGGAGGGCTACACCTTC. It translates to CASSLAGTGEGYTF. The V and J genes are TRBV7-6 and TRBJ1-2; 10 bases are a match to TRBD1. The V gene's germline CDR1 is SGHVS and CDR2 FNYEAQ. The CDR3 spans 14 residues. V lost 0 bases to trimming and J lost 8 bases; unmatched junction nucleotides: 3.

The chain is built from TRBV21-1 and TRBJ2-7; no DNA check was done on the table's D call, TRBD1. TRBV21-1 is an annotated pseudogene. The CDR3 totals 14 residues. Here the CDR3 DNA reads TGTGCCAGCAGCGAAGGACTCGAAGGGGACGAGCAGTACTTC. Translating it yields CASSEGLEGDEQYF.

The DNA for the CDR3 is TGTGCCAGCAGCGGGGGACTAGCGGAGCAGTTCTTC. It specifies CASSGGLAEQFF. The rearrangement joins TRBV7-9 to TRBJ2-1; TRBD2 matches 10 bases. Germline-derived CDR1 and CDR2 are SEHNR and FQNEAQ (reference sequence). V lost 5 bases and J lost 10; bases outside the gene matches: 2. There are 12 residues in the CDR3.

This chain connects TRBV10-1 to TRBJ2-5; D is uncertain. This CDR3 has 13 residues. CDR1 and CDR2 from the germline V gene are WNHNN and SYGVQD (reference sequence). V was shortened by 4 bases and J by 4 bases, with 10 bases between the two germline ends. CDR3 protein: CASSVVVGETQYF. The CDR3 bases are TGCGCCAGCAGTGTGGTTGTCGGAGAGACCCAGTACTTC.

J is TRBJ2-3 and V is TRBV28; TRBD2 matches at 8 bases. In germline, CDR1 is MDHEN, CDR2 SYDVKM. The CDR3 is 17 residues long. The junction had 17 bases not matched to a gene; V was cut back by 7 bases and J by 5 bases. The CDR3 DNA reads as TGTGCCAGCAAATCAGAGAGCGGGAGAGGTCCCCGAGATACGCAGTATTTT. This gives the protein CASKSESGRGPRDTQYF.

For this clone: The limits of the CDR3 on the DNA are not certain, so only TCRdb's listed CDR3 is given. This chain connects TRBV2 to TRBJ1-1. The CDR3 sequence runs 13 residues, both termini included. The germline CDR1 and CDR2 sequences are SNHLY and FYNNEI. The CDR3 region is CASILGSNTEAFF.

The chain couples TRBV6-5 to TRBJ2-3, with 8 bases aligning to TRBD2. Germline V gene sequence: CDR1 MNHEY, CDR2 SVGAGI. The CDR3 runs to 16 residues. The V and J ends lost 4 bases and 2 bases, in that order; junction bases with no gene match: 8. The CDR3 DNA reads TGTGCCAGCAGTTCGACGGGGGGGCGCAACACAGATACGCAGTATTTT. Its translation is CASSSTGGRNTDTQYF.

The V gene is TRBV6-2 or TRBV6-3, the J gene TRBJ1-2, with 9 positions matching TRBD1. The V and J ends lost 5 bases and 1 base, in that order; junction bases with no gene match: 8. The CDR3 length is 16 residues. Per the germline V gene, CDR1 is MNHEY and CDR2 is SVGEGT. The CDR3 loop is CASSPGTGTFNYGYTF. As DNA, the CDR3 is TGTGCCAGCAGTCCCGGGACAGGGACCTTTAACTATGGCTACACCTTC.

This chain connects TRBV27 to TRBJ2-3; TRBD2 is a possible D gene (6 bases). CDR3 length: 14 residues. Deletions cut 6 bases from V and 8 bases from J, with 18 bases between. Germline CDR1 and CDR2: MNHEY and SMNVEV (reference sequence). CDR3: CASSPGGSRGTQYF. In DNA, the CDR3 is TGTGCCAGCAGCCCTGGGGGGTCCCGGGGTACGCAGTATTTT.

This chain joins TRBV7-8 and TRBJ2-1; the D gene is possibly TRBD1 (7 bases). The CDR3 has 19 amino acids. Germline values: CDR1 SGHVS, CDR2 FQNEAQ. The V and J ends lost 1 base and 0 bases respectively, with 19 bases between them. CDR3 DNA: TGTGCCAGCAGCTTAGGGATCAGGGGGGTGGCAATCTCCTACAATGAGCAGTTCTTC. Protein: CASSLGIRGVAISYNEQFF.

The chain recombines TRBV2 with TRBJ1-3; TRBD1 matches 7 bases. This CDR3 spans 13 amino acids. Germline V gives CDR1 SNHLY, CDR2 FYNNEI. V was pared by 7 bases and J by 5 bases, with 5 bases of the junction left unmatched. The CDR3 coding sequence is TGTGCCAGCAAAGGGACAGAGAGAAACACCATATATTTT. It specifies CASKGTERNTIYF.

V usage is TRBV5-1 and J usage is TRBJ1-4, with 7 bases matching TRBD1. The CDR3 consists of 13 residues. CDR1 is SGHRS, CDR2 YFSETQ, per germline. After removal of 4 bases from V and 14 bases from J, the junction contained 11 bases not matched to a gene. CDR3 loop: CASSVTGEVALFF. CDR3 bases: TGCGCCAGCAGCGTTACAGGGGAAGTAGCTCTGTTTTTT.

J is TRBJ2-3 and V is TRBV7-6; 9 bases align to TRBD2. Trimming at V came to 6 bases and at J to 0 bases, leaving 1 base not matched to a gene. CDR1 is SGHVS, CDR2 FNYEAQ, per germline. CDR3 length equals 14 residues. The CDR3 DNA sequence: TGTGCCAGCAGTACTAGCGGGAGCACAGATACGCAGTATTTT. Protein: CASSTSGSTDTQYF.

This CDR3 reads CASSVGASVPGELFF. CDR3 DNA: TGTGCCAGCAGCGTAGGGGCTAGCGTCCCCGGGGAGCTGTTTTTT. The chain carries TRBV9 and TRBJ2-2, with D possibly matching TRBD2 (6 bases). The V gene lost 0 bases and the J gene lost 6 bases, with 12 bases spanning the gap. The CDR3 has 15 residues. Germline lookup yields CDR1 SGDLS and CDR2 YYNGEE.

This chain uses TRBV5-8 with TRBJ2-7; 11 bases are a match to TRBD2. The CDR3 is made up of 16 amino acids. V shed 0 bases and J 4 bases; nucleotides not matched to a gene: 6. The germline V gene has CDR1 SGHTS and CDR2 YDEGEE. This chain's CDR3 is CASSLGLAGSLYEQYF. The CDR3 DNA reads TGTGCCAGCAGCTTGGGACTAGCGGGATCCTTATACGAGCAGTACTTC. The full variable domain, rest sourced from reference TRBV5-8 and TRBJ2-7, is EAGVTQSPTHLIKTRGQQATLRCSPISGHTSVYWYQQALGLGLQFLLWYDEGEERNRGNFPPRFSGRQFPNYSSELNVNALELEDSALYLCASSLGLAGSLYEQYFGPGTRLTVT.

The rearrangement links TRBV18 to TRBJ1-2; 10 positions match TRBD1. The V gene end was trimmed by 10 bases and the J gene end by 7 bases; junction bases not matched to a gene: 9. The CDR3 extends over 13 amino acids. From germline, CDR1 is KGHSH and CDR2 LQKENI. DNA for the CDR3: TGTGCCACGCTCAAGACAGGGGGCTTTGGCTACACCTTC. Its translation: CATLKTGGFGYTF.

DNA for the CDR3: TGTGCCAGCAGTGAAGACGGCAGGGGGTTGAGCTCCTACGAGCAGTACTTC. This gives the protein CASSEDGRGLSSYEQYF. The rearrangement links TRBV6-1 to TRBJ2-7, with TRBD1 matching over 7 bases. Unmatched junction bases numbered 9, after V lost 1 base and J lost 0 bases. This CDR3 is 17 amino acids long. Looked up from germline, CDR1 is MNHNS and CDR2 is SASEGT.

This chain links TRBV27 with TRBJ2-7; D possibly corresponds to TRBD1 (6 bases). V was shortened by 6 bases and J by 3 bases, with 12 bases between the two germline ends. The germline CDR1 and CDR2 sequences are MNHEY and SMNVEV (reference sequence). This CDR3 has 13 residues. CDR3 nucleotides: TGTGCCAGCAGCCGAGGGACATACTACGAGCAGTACTTC. This codes for CASSRGTYYEQYF.